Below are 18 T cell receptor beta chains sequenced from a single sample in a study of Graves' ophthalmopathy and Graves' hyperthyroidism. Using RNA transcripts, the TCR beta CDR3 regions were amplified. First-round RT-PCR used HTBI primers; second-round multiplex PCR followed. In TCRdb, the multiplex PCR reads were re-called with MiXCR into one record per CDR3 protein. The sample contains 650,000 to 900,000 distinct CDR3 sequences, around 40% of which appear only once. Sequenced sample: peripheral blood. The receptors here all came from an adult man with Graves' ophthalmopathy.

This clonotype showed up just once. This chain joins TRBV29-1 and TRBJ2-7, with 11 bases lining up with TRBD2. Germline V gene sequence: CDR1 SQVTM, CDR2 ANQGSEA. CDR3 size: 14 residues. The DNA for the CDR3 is TGCAGTGCCACCTTGACTAGCGGGACCTACGAGCAGTACTTC. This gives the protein CSATLTSGTYEQYF.

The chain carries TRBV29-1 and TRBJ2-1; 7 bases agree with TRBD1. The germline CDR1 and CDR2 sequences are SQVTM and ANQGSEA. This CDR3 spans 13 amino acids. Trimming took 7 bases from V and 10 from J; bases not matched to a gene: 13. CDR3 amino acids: CSGAPKTGVEQFF. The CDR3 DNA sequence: TGCAGCGGTGCCCCAAAAACAGGGGTCGAGCAGTTCTTC.

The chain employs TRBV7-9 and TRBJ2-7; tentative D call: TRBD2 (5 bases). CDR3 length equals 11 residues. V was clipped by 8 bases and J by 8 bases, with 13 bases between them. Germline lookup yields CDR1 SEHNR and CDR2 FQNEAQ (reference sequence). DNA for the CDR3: TGTGCCAGCCGGGCGGGTGGCAAGCAGTACTTC. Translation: CASRAGGKQYF.

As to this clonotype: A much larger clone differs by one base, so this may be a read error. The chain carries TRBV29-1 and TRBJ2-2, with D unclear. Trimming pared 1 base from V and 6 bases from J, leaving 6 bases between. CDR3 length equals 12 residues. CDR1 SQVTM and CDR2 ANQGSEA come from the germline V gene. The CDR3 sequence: CSVEVRSGELFF. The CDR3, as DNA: TGCAGCGTTGAAGTCAGGTCCGGGGAGCTGTTTTTT.

The CDR3 sequence is CASSSGTSSGLAYEQYF. The DNA for the CDR3 is TGTGCCAGCAGCTCAGGGACTAGCTCCGGCTTGGCCTACGAGCAGTACTTC. The chain employs TRBV9 and TRBJ2-7; 9 nucleotides line up with TRBD2. This CDR3 comprises 17 residues. J lost 2 bases, V lost 4 bases, and 13 bases had no gene match. The germline CDR1 and CDR2 sequences are SGDLS and YYNGEE.

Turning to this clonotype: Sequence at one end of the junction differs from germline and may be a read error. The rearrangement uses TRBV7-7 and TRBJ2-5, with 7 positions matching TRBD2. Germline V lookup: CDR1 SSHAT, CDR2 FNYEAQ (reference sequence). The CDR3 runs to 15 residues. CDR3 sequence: CASSPLGGDRETQYF. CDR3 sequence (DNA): TGTGCTAGCAGCCCCTTGGGGGGGGACCGGGAGACCCAGTACTTC.

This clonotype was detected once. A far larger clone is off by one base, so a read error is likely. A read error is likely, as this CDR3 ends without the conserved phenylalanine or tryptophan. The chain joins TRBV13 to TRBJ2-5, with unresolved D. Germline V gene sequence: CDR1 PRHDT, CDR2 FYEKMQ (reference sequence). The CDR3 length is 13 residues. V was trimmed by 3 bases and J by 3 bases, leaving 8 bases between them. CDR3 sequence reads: CASSFGREETQYV. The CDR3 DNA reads TGTGCCAGCAGCTTCGGACGGGAAGAGACCCAGTACGTC.

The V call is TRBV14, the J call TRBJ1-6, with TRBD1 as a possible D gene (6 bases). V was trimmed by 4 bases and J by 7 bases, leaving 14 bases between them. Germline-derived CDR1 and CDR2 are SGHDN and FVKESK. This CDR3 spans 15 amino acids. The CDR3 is CASSRRSGVNSPLHF. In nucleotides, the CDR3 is TGTGCCAGCAGCCGTCGGTCAGGGGTGAATTCACCCCTCCACTTT.

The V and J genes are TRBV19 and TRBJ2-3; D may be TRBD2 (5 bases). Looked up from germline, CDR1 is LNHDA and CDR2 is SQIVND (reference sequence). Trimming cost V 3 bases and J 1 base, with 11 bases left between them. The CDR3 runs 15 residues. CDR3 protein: CASSISGTRTDTQYF. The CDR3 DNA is TGTGCCAGTAGTATCAGCGGAACCCGCACAGATACGCAGTATTTT. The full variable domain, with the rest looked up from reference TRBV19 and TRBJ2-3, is DGGITQSPKYLFRKEGQNVTLSCEQNLNHDAMYWYRQDPGQGLRLIYYSQIVNDFQKGDIAEGYSVSREKKESFPLTVTSAQKNPTAFYLCASSISGTRTDTQYFGPGTRLTVL.

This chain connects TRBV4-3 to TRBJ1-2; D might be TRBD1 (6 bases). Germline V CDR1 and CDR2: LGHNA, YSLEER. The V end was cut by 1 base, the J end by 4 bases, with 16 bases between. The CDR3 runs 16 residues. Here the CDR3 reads CASSQASGGTSYGYTF. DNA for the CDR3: TGCGCCAGCAGCCAAGCTTCTGGGGGGACAAGCTATGGCTACACCTTC.

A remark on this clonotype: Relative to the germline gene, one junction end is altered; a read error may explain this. The CDR3 DNA reads as TGTGCCAGCAGTACTACAGGGGGCCTTAATGAAAAACTGTTTTTT. Translated: CASSTTGGLNEKLFF. This rearrangement joins TRBV10-3 to TRBJ1-4, with 9 bases matching TRBD1. The germline V gene has CDR1 ENHRY and CDR2 SYGVKD. The CDR3 runs to 15 residues.

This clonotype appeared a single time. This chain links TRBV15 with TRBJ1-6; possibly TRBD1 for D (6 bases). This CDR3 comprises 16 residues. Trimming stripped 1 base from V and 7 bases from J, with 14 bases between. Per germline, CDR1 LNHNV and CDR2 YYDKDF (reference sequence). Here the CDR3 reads CATSRATGIENSPLHF. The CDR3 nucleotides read TGTGCCACCAGCAGAGCTACAGGGATCGAAAATTCACCCCTCCACTTT. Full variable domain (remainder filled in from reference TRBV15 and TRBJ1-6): DAMVIQNPRYQVTQFGKPVTLSCSQTLNHNVMYWYQQKSSQAPKLLFHYYDKDFNNEADTPDNFQSRRPNTSFCFLDIRSPGLGDTAMYLCATSRATGIENSPLHFGNGTRLTVT.

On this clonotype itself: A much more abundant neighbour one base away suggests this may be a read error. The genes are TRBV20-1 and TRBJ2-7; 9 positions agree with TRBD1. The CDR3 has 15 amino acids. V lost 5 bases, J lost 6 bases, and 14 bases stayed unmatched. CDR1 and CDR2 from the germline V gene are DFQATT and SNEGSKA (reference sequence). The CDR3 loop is CSAPGQGPSGGEQYF. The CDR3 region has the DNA TGCAGTGCTCCGGGACAGGGTCCCTCCGGGGGCGAGCAGTACTTC.

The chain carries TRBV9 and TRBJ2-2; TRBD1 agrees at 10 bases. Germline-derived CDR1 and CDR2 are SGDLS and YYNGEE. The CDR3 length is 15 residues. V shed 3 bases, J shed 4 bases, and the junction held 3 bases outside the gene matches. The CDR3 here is CASSATGGATGELFF. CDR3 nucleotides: TGTGCCAGCAGCGCGACAGGGGGCGCCACCGGGGAGCTGTTTTTT.

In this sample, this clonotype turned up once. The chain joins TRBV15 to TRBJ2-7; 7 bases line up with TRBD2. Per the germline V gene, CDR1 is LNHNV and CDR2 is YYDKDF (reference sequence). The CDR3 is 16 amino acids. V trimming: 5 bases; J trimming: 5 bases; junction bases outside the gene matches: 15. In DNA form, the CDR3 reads TGTGCCACCAGCCCGGGAGGTAGTGGTCTTACCCACGAGCAGTACTTC. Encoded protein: CATSPGGSGLTHEQYF. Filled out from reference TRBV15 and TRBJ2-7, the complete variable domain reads DAMVIQNPRYQVTQFGKPVTLSCSQTLNHNVMYWYQQKSSQAPKLLFHYYDKDFNNEADTPDNFQSRRPNTSFCFLDIRSPGLGDTAMYLCATSPGGSGLTHEQYFGPGTRLTVT.

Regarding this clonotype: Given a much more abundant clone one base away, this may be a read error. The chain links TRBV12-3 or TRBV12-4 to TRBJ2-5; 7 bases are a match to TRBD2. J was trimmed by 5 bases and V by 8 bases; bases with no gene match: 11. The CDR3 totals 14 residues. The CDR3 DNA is TGTGCCAGCGGGCCGTTAGCGGGTCAGGAGACCCAGTACTTC. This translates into CASGPLAGQETQYF.

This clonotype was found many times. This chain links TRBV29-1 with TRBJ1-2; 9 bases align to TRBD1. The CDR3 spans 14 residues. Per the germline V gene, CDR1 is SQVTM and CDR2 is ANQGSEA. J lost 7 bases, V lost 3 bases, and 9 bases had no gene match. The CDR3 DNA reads TGCAGCGTTGATTCGAGGGGACAGGGACGTGGCTACACCTTC. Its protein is CSVDSRGQGRGYTF.

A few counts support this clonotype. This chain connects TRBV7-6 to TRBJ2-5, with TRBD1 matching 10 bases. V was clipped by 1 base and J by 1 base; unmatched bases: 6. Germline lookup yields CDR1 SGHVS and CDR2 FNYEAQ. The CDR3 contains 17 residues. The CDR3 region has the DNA TGTGCCAGCAGCTTAGATTCCGGGACAGGGGCCCAAGAGACCCAGTACTTC. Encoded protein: CASSLDSGTGAQETQYF.